The present TCR beta chain was sequenced within a study of T cells in Graves' hyperthyroidism and ophthalmopathy. Study-wide results and caveats: Ophthalmopathy, as predicted by the model, came a median roughly 6.5 months after the prediction.

This clonotype was observed a few times. Its matching antigen is unknown. Amplification of TCR beta CDR3 regions was performed using RNA transcripts as template. With the HTBI primer set, the TCR CDR3 went through a first round of RT-PCR. TCRdb called the multiplex PCR reads again in MiXCR, with one record for every CDR3 protein. The table lists about 560,000 distinct CDR3 sequences, around 16% of them singletons, with around 6.6% in the top ten. Graves' hyperthyroidism is called stable when ophthalmopathy does not progress within 18 months. In making diagnoses, clinical symptoms, serum thyroxine and TRAb, thyroid ultrasound and orbital computed tomography were all used. The CDR3 covers 17 residues. The J segment lost 9 bases and the V segment lost 8 bases, leaving 15 bases of the junction unmatched. Germline-derived CDR1 and CDR2 are SGHTA and FQGNSA.

The sequencing sample was made of blood. This clonotype was sampled from a young woman with Graves' hyperthyroidism. The chain joins TRBV7-2 to TRBJ2-1; 14 positions agree with TRBD2. This chain's CDR3 is CASRYTGTSGSHVEQFF. For the CDR3, the DNA is TGTGCCAGCCGCTATACCGGGACTAGCGGGAGCCACGTTGAGCAGTTCTTC. Drawing the rest from reference TRBV7-2 and TRBJ2-1, the complete variable domain is GAGVSQSPSNKVTEKGKDVELRCDPISGHTALYWYRQSLGQGLEFLIYFQGNSAPDKSGLPSDRFSAERTGGSVSTLTIQRTQQEDSAVYLCASRYTGTSGSHVEQFFGPGTRLTVL.